The 17 T cell receptor beta chains below all came from one sample that was sequenced in a study of blood T cell repertoires in COVID-19. Clones were sequenced by immunoSEQ multiplex PCR, and TCRdb holds only the in-frame ones, with some missing. In the table there are over 200,000 clones, around nine tenths of which are singletons. Material for sequencing was peripheral blood. Every receptor here comes from a man in his fifties or sixties who had recovered from COVID-19.

The genes are TRBV7-9 and TRBJ1-1; no reliable D call. V lost 1 base and J lost 6, with 15 bases in between. The germline CDR1 and CDR2 sequences are SEHNR and FQNEAQ (reference sequence). CDR3 length equals 15 residues. CDR3 coding DNA: TGTGCCAGCAGCTTAGGCTTTCCTCGTTCGGCTGAAGCTTTCTTT. This encodes CASSLGFPRSAEAFF.

V and J are TRBV7-2 and TRBJ2-3, with 7 positions matching TRBD2. V shed 5 bases, J shed 5 bases, and the junction held 13 bases outside the gene matches. Germline V gives CDR1 SGHTA, CDR2 FQGNSA. The CDR3 extends over 16 amino acids. The CDR3 protein is CASSPPGAGEGDTQYF. In DNA, the CDR3 is TGTGCCAGCAGCCCCCCCGGGGCGGGAGAGGGAGATACGCAGTATTTT. Drawing the rest from reference TRBV7-2 and TRBJ2-3, the complete variable domain is GAGVSQSPSNKVTEKGKDVELRCDPISGHTALYWYRQSLGQGLEFLIYFQGNSAPDKSGLPSDRFSAERTGGSVSTLTIQRTQQEDSAVYLCASSPPGAGEGDTQYFGPGTRLTVL.

The chain has TRBV7-3 and TRBJ1-2, with D possibly being TRBD1 (5 bases). Germline V gene lookup returns CDR1 SGHTA and CDR2 FQGTGA. V lost 5 bases and J 4 bases, leaving 17 bases between the germline ends. This CDR3 is 15 amino acids long. The CDR3 DNA reads TGTGCCAGCAGCCCAGGAGCGGGGGATGTCTATGGCTACACCTTC. Its translation is CASSPGAGDVYGYTF. The variable domain in full, completed from reference TRBV7-3 and TRBJ1-2, reads GAGVSQTPSNKVTEKGKYVELRCDPISGHTALYWYRQSLGQGPEFLIYFQGTGAADDSGLPNDRFFAVRPEGSVSTLKIQRTERGDSAVYLCASSPGAGDVYGYTFGSGTRLTVV.

J is TRBJ2-1 and V is TRBV11-2; 7 positions match TRBD2. The CDR3 has 16 residues. The J segment lost 2 bases and the V segment lost 5 bases, leaving 9 bases of the junction unmatched. CDR1 and CDR2 (germline): SGHAT, FQNNGV. In DNA form, the CDR3 reads TGTGCCAGCAGCCCTTACACTAGCGCGGCCTACAATGAGCAGTTCTTC. Protein product: CASSPYTSAAYNEQFF.

The V call is TRBV6-2 or TRBV6-3, the J call TRBJ1-1; D ambiguous. The V end lost 5 bases, the J end lost 5 bases, and 21 bases lay between the germline ends. Per the germline V gene, CDR1 is MNHEY and CDR2 is SVGEGT. This CDR3 region has 16 residues. The CDR3 DNA follows: TGTGCCAGCAGTAGCCGAAAGGGCGGGATTGGGACTGAAGCTTTCTTT. Its translation: CASSSRKGGIGTEAFF.

The rearrangement joins TRBV7-2 to TRBJ1-3; D is ambiguous. The CDR3 sequence is 15 residues long. Germline values: CDR1 SGHTA, CDR2 FQGNSA. V was clipped by 3 bases and J by 1 base, with 10 bases between them. CDR3 nucleotides: TGTGCCAGCAGCTTTGGTCGAGGGTCTGGAAACACCATATATTTT. Protein: CASSFGRGSGNTIYF.

The chain uses TRBV4-1 and TRBJ2-3; D gene ambiguous. Looked up from germline, CDR1 is MGHRA and CDR2 is YSYEKL. The V and J ends lost 1 base and 5 bases respectively, with 10 bases between them. The CDR3 sequence is 14 residues long. The CDR3 is CASSQAFLGDTQYF. CDR3 coding DNA: TGCGCCAGCAGCCAAGCTTTCCTAGGAGATACGCAGTATTTT.

The chain is built from TRBV9 and TRBJ2-3; 10 positions agree with TRBD1. This CDR3 spans 15 amino acids. V trimming: 2 bases; J trimming: 6 bases; junction bases outside the gene matches: 6. CDR1 and CDR2 from the germline V gene are SGDLS and YYNGEE. In DNA, the CDR3 is TGTGCCAGCAGCGTTGGGGGACAGGGGAGGGATACGCAGTATTTT. Its protein product is CASSVGGQGRDTQYF.

This clone has only one observation. The chain joins TRBV5-6 to TRBJ1-2; D might be TRBD1 (5 bases). The CDR3 runs 14 residues. The germline gives CDR1 SGHDT, CDR2 YYEEEE. The germline V and J ends were trimmed by 4 bases and 8 bases, with 18 bases remaining between them. Here the CDR3 reads CASSPGPGGEGYTF. CDR3 nucleotide sequence: TGTGCCAGCAGCCCCGGTCCCGGGGGTGAAGGCTACACCTTC.

This chain links TRBV19 with TRBJ1-5; 8 positions agree with TRBD1. V shed 5 bases, J shed 3 bases, and the junction held 3 bases outside the gene matches. From germline, CDR1 is LNHDA and CDR2 SQIVND (reference sequence). This CDR3 has 14 amino acids. The CDR3: CASSATGDNQPQHF. CDR3 nucleotides: TGTGCCAGTAGTGCGACAGGGGACAATCAGCCCCAGCATTTT.

J is TRBJ2-3 and V is TRBV15, with no clear D. The ends were cut back, 0 bases at V and 0 bases at J, with 10 bases in the middle. This CDR3 has 16 amino acids. Germline V CDR1 and CDR2: LNHNV, YYDKDF (reference sequence). Here the CDR3 reads CATSRDWQISTDTQYF. CDR3 sequence (DNA): TGTGCCACCAGCAGAGACTGGCAGATCAGCACAGATACGCAGTATTTT.

This chain links TRBV4-1 with TRBJ2-6; weak D call: TRBD2 (6 bases). The V gene lost 0 bases and the J gene lost 12 bases, with 15 bases spanning the gap. In germline, CDR1 is MGHRA, CDR2 YSYEKL. The CDR3 extends over 15 amino acids. The CDR3 sequence is CASSQETGDWAVLTF. The DNA of the CDR3 is TGCGCCAGCAGCCAAGAGACTGGGGACTGGGCCGTCCTGACTTTC.

This chain connects TRBV4-1 to TRBJ2-1; possibly TRBD2 for D (5 bases). Germline values: CDR1 MGHRA, CDR2 YSYEKL. This CDR3 comprises 18 residues. The V end was cut by 0 bases, the J end by 0 bases, with 15 bases between. In DNA, the CDR3 is TGCGCCAGCAGCCAAGATCGAGGCGGGTTTAGCTCCTACAATGAGCAGTTCTTC. Its protein is CASSQDRGGFSSYNEQFF.

The chain combines TRBV3-1 (or the pseudogene TRBV3-2) with TRBJ1-3; D not resolved. Germline V gives CDR1 LGHDT, CDR2 YNNKEL (reference sequence). The CDR3 is 15 amino acids. Trimming removed 1 base at V and 3 bases at J, with 10 bases between. DNA for the CDR3: TGTGCCAGCAGCCAAGGACTACAGATTGGAAACACCATATATTTT. This sequence encodes CASSQGLQIGNTIYF.

The chain links TRBV7-2 to TRBJ1-2, with 7 bases identical to TRBD1. V lost 0 bases to trimming and J lost 4 bases; unmatched junction nucleotides: 5. The germline CDR1 and CDR2 sequences are SGHTA and FQGNSA. This CDR3 is 15 amino acids long. The CDR3 protein is CASSLAGGMAYGYTF. In DNA form, the CDR3 reads TGTGCCAGCAGCTTAGCAGGGGGCATGGCCTATGGCTACACCTTC.

This clone was observed a few times. The chain carries TRBV7-3 and TRBJ1-1; D perhaps matches TRBD1 (5 bases). V lost 4 bases and J 14 bases, leaving 20 bases between the germline ends. CDR3 length: 13 amino acids. Germline assignment: CDR1 SGHTA and CDR2 FQGTGA. As DNA, the CDR3 is TGTGCCAGCAGCTCCTGGGGGGAGGGCCAGAAGTTCTTT. Its protein is CASSSWGEGQKFF.

The V gene is TRBV6-1, the J gene TRBJ2-5, with D possibly TRBD1 on 6 matching bases. Germline V gene data show CDR1 as MNHNS and CDR2 as SASEGT. The germline V and J ends were trimmed by 1 base and 5 bases, with 11 bases remaining between them. CDR3 length: 14 residues. The DNA for the CDR3 is TGTGCCAGCAGTGAAGTAGGTAGGGGGGAGACCCAGTACTTC. As protein: CASSEVGRGETQYF.